Sequencing of this TCR beta chain was carried out in a study of T cell repertoires in cytomegalovirus infection. MiXCR was run by TCRdb on the reads, yielding one entry per CDR3 protein. The table includes about 400,000 distinct CDR3 sequences, 15% to 20% detected once. Of note for this clonotype: Antigen specificity is unknown.

The CDR3 extends over 15 amino acids. The germline gives CDR1 SEHNR, CDR2 FQNEAQ (reference sequence). The V gene lost 2 bases and the J gene lost 1 base, with 11 bases spanning the gap. General study results and limits: Dominating the ex vivo response were HLA-C-restricted CMV-specific TCR beta clonotypes.

The chain couples TRBV7-9 to TRBJ2-5; maybe TRBD1 (6 bases). Sequencing input: PBMCs. This receptor was identified in a human donor in good health (CMV status not recorded). Some clones in this sample may be carry-over from other donors' samples. The CDR3 loop reads CASSLPRGTQETQYF. The CDR3 region has the DNA TGTGCCAGCAGCTTACCGAGGGGGACCCAAGAGACCCAGTACTTC.